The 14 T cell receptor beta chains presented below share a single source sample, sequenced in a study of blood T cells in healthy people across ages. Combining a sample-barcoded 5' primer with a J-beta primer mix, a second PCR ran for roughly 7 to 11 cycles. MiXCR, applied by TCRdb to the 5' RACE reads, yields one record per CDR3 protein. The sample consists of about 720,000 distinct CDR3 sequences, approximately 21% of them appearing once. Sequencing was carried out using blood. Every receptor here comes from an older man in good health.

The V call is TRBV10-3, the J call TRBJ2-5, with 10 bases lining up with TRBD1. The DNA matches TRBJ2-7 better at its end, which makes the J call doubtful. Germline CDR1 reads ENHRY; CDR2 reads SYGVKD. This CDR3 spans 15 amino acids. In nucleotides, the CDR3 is TGTGCCATCACCAGACAGGGGGCTGGTCCCTACGAGCAGTACTTC. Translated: CAITRQGAGPYEQYF.

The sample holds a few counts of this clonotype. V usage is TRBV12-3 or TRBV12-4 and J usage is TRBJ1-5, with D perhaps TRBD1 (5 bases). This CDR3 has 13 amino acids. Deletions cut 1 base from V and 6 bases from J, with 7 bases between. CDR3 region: CASSLEGPQPQHF. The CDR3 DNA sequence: TGTGCCAGCAGTTTAGAGGGGCCTCAGCCCCAGCATTTT.

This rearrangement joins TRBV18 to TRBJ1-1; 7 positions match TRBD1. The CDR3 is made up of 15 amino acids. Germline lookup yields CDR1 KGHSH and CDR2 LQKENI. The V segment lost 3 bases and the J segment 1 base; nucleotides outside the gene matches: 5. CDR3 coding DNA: TGTGCCAGCTCACCGACCCGGGACAGGAACACTGAAGCTTTCTTT. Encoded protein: CASSPTRDRNTEAFF.

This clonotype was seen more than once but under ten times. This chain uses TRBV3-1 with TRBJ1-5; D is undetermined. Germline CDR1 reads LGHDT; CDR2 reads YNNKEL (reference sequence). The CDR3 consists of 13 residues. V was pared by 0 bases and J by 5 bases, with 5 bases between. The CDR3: CASSQDMDQPQHF. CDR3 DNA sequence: TGTGCCAGCAGCCAAGATATGGATCAGCCCCAGCATTTT. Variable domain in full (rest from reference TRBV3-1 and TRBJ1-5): DTAVSQTPKYLVTQMGNDKSIKCEQNLGHDTMYWYKQDSKKFLKIMFSYNNKELIINETVPNRFSPKSPDKAHLNLHINSLELGDSAVYFCASSQDMDQPQHFGDGTRLSIL.

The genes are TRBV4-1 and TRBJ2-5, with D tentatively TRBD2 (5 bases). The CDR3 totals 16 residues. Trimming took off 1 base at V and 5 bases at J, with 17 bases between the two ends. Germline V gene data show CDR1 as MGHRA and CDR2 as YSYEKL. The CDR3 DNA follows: TGCGCCAGCAGCCAAGTCATCGGGGTTGAGGGCGAGACCCAGTACTTC. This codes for CASSQVIGVEGETQYF.

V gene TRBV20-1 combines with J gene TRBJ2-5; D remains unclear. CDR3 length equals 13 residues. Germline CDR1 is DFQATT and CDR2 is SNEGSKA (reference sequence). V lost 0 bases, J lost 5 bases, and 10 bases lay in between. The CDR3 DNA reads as TGCAGTGCTAGAGAACAAAGAAGGGAGACCCAGTACTTC. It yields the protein CSAREQRRETQYF.

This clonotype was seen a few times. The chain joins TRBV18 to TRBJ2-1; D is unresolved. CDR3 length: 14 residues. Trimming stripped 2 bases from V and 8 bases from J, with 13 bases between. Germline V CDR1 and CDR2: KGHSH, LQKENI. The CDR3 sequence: CASSPDYGYYEQFF. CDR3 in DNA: TGTGCCAGCTCACCAGATTACGGTTACTATGAGCAGTTCTTC.

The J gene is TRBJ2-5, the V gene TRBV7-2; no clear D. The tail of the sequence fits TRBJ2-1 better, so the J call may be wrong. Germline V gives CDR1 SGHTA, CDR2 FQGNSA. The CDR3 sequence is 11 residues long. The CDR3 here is CASTRLNEQFF. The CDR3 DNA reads TGTGCCAGCACCAGGCTCAATGAGCAGTTCTTC.

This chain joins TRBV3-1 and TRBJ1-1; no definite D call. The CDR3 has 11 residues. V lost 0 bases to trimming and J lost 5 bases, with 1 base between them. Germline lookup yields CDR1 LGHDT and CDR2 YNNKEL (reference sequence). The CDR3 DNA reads TGTGCCAGCAGCCAAGAGACTGAAGCTTTCTTT. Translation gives CASSQETEAFF.

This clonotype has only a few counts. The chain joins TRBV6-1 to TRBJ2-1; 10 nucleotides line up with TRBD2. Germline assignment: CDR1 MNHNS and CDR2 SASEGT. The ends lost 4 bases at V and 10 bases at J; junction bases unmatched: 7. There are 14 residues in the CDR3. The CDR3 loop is CASSAQREGLEQFF. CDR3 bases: TGTGCCAGCAGTGCCCAGCGGGAGGGCCTCGAGCAGTTCTTC.

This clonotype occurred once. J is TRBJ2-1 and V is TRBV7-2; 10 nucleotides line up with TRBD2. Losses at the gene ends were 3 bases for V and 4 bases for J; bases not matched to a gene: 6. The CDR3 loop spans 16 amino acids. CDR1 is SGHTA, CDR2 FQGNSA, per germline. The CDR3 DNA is TGTGCCAGCAGCTTGCAAAGCGGGAGGGCATACAATGAGCAGTTCTTC. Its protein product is CASSLQSGRAYNEQFF.

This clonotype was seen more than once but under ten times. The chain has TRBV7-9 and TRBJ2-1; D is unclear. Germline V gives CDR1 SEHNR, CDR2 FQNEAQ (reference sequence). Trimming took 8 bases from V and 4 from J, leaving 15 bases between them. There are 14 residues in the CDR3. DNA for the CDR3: TGTGCCAGCGGAGAGGCGACCCCGTACAATGAGCAGTTCTTC. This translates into CASGEATPYNEQFF.

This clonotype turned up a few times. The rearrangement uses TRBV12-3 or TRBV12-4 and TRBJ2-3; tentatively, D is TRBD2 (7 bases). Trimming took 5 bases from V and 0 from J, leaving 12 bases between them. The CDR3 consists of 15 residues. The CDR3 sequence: CASSGGGPSTDTQYF. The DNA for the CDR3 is TGTGCCAGCAGTGGGGGGGGGCCAAGCACAGATACGCAGTATTTT.

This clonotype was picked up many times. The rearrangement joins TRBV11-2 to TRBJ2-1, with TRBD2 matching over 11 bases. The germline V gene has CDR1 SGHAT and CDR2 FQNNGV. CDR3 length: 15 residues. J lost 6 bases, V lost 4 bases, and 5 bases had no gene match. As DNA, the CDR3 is TGTGCCAGCAGCTCAGGGACTAGCGGAACCAATGAGCAGTTCTTC. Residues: CASSSGTSGTNEQFF.